These 15 T cell receptor beta chains came from one sample sequenced in a study of control samples from healthy donors and cancer patients. Clones were sequenced by immunoSEQ multiplex PCR, and TCRdb holds only the in-frame ones, with some missing. The sample has about 170,000 clones, 93% seen once. Specimen: blood. The receptors stem from a woman in her sixties or seventies in good health.

The rearrangement uses TRBV5-4 and TRBJ1-6; the match to TRBD1 covers 7 bases. Germline lookup yields CDR1 SGHNT and CDR2 YYREEE (reference sequence). V lost 4 bases, J lost 9 bases, and 7 bases stayed unmatched. The CDR3 is 14 amino acids. CDR3 residues: CASSQTGHSSPLHF. CDR3 sequence (DNA): TGTGCCAGCAGCCAGACAGGGCATAGTTCACCCCTCCACTTT.

This chain links TRBV29-1 with TRBJ2-3, with a tentative D call TRBD2 (5 bases). Between the trimmed V and J ends, which lost 3 bases and 0 bases, there was a span of 10 bases. CDR1 and CDR2 from the germline V gene are SQVTM and ANQGSEA. The CDR3 consists of 14 residues. In DNA form, the CDR3 reads TGCAGCGTTGACCCGGGGATAAGCACAGATACGCAGTATTTT. Its translation is CSVDPGISTDTQYF.

The genes are TRBV12-3 or TRBV12-4 and TRBJ1-2; TRBD1 matches at 7 bases. The CDR3 runs 13 residues. V was pared by 5 bases and J by 5 bases, with 5 bases of the junction left unmatched. CDR3 DNA: TGTGCCAGCAGTGACAGGGAATTATATGGCTACACCTTC. Protein product: CASSDRELYGYTF.

V is TRBV5-1 and J is TRBJ1-3; the D is unclear. V lost 0 bases and J 4 bases, leaving 5 bases between the germline ends. The CDR3 has 13 amino acids. Germline V gene sequence: CDR1 SGHRS, CDR2 YFSETQ. The CDR3 DNA is TGCGCCAGCAGCTTGGACGGGGGAAACACCATATATTTT. It encodes CASSLDGGNTIYF.

The V gene is TRBV6-6, the J gene TRBJ2-7; 8 bases align to TRBD1. Germline V lookup: CDR1 MNHNY, CDR2 SVGAGI (reference sequence). The CDR3 covers 15 residues. The V and J ends lost 6 bases and 0 bases, in that order; junction bases with no gene match: 7. CDR3: CASRQDRGPSYEQYF. The CDR3 region has the DNA TGTGCCAGCAGACAAGACAGGGGACCCTCCTACGAGCAGTACTTC.

CDR3 sequence (DNA): TGTGCCAGCAGCGTAGCAGGAGGGGGTAACTATGGCTACACCTTC. Amino acid sequence: CASSVAGGGNYGYTF. The chain couples TRBV9 to TRBJ1-2; a weak D match, TRBD1 (6 bases). The CDR3 contains 15 residues. V lost 0 bases and J 1 base, leaving 10 bases between the germline ends. Per germline, CDR1 SGDLS and CDR2 YYNGEE. Variable domain in full (rest from reference TRBV9 and TRBJ1-2): DSGVTQTPKHLITATGQRVTLRCSPRSGDLSVYWYQQSLDQGLQFLIQYYNGEERAKGNILERFSAQQFPDLHSELNLSSLELGDSALYFCASSVAGGGNYGYTFGSGTRLTVV.

The chain carries TRBV7-9 and TRBJ2-1; D is unclear. The CDR3 has 15 residues. Germline CDR1 SEHNR, CDR2 FQNEAQ (reference sequence). V gave up 4 bases and J gave up 5 bases, with 15 bases separating them. The CDR3 protein is CASSSHKSGNNEQFF. The CDR3 DNA sequence: TGTGCCAGCAGCTCGCATAAATCTGGGAACAATGAGCAGTTCTTC. Looking up the rest from reference TRBV7-9 and TRBJ2-1 gives the full variable domain: DTGVSQNPRHKITKRGQNVTFRCDPISEHNRLYWYRQTLGQGPEFLTYFQNEAQLEKSRLLSDRFSAERPKGSFSTLEIQRTEQGDSAMYLCASSSHKSGNNEQFFGPGTRLTVL.

On this clone: At one end, the junction sequence differs from germline, possibly due to a read error. The chain joins TRBV10-3 to TRBJ1-1; D is undetermined. CDR1 and CDR2 (germline): ENHRY, SYGVKD. This CDR3 is 12 amino acids long. The CDR3 protein is CAISEGSPPHSF. For the CDR3, the DNA is TGTGCCATCAGTGAAGGCAGTCCCCCACACTCTTTT.

V is TRBV10-1 and J is TRBJ2-3; no definite D call. This CDR3 comprises 14 residues. The ends were cut back, 4 bases at V and 2 bases at J, with 10 bases in the middle. The germline CDR1 and CDR2 sequences are WNHNN and SYGVQD (reference sequence). This chain's CDR3 is CASSGARFTDTQYF. Written as DNA, the CDR3 is TGCGCCAGCAGTGGAGCCAGATTCACAGATACGCAGTATTTT.

The V call is TRBV6-5, the J call TRBJ2-3; D not resolved. V was clipped by 6 bases and J by 6 bases, with 7 bases between them. The germline gives CDR1 MNHEY, CDR2 SVGAGI. The CDR3 consists of 11 residues. CDR3: CASRAWDTQYF. The DNA for the CDR3 is TGTGCCAGCAGGGCGTGGGATACGCAGTATTTT.

The rearrangement joins TRBV29-1 to TRBJ1-3; TRBD1 matches at 7 bases. The ends lost 7 bases at V and 1 base at J; junction bases unmatched: 1. Germline lookup yields CDR1 SQVTM and CDR2 ANQGSEA. There are 12 residues in the CDR3. This CDR3 reads CSGQGSGNTIYF. Here the CDR3 DNA reads TGCAGCGGACAGGGTTCTGGAAACACCATATATTTT.

V gene TRBV2 combines with J gene TRBJ1-1, with D perhaps TRBD1 (6 bases). The CDR3 is 12 amino acids. Germline CDR1 SNHLY, CDR2 FYNNEI. V gave up 8 bases and J gave up 5 bases, with 12 bases separating them. CDR3 bases: TGTGCCAGCCGGGGGGCTTGGACTGAAGCTTTCTTT. As protein: CASRGAWTEAFF.

The chain combines TRBV4-1 with TRBJ2-6; D is unresolved. The V end lost 0 bases, the J end lost 0 bases, and 24 bases lay between the germline ends. The CDR3 totals 22 residues. Germline CDR1 and CDR2: MGHRA and YSYEKL. The CDR3 spells CASSQDQVRLRAVSSGANVLTF. CDR3 bases: TGCGCCAGCAGCCAAGATCAAGTCCGTCTAAGGGCAGTGTCCTCTGGGGCCAACGTCCTGACTTTC.

This clone turned up a few times. This sequence joins TRBV6-2 or TRBV6-3 and TRBJ2-1; TRBD2 is a possible D gene (6 bases). The germline V gene has CDR1 MNHEY and CDR2 SVGEGT. V dropped 1 base and J dropped 2 bases, with 12 bases sitting between them. The CDR3 consists of 16 residues. The CDR3 DNA is TGTGCCAGCAGTTACTTTGATAGCGGACCCTACAATGAGCAGTTCTTC. Protein product: CASSYFDSGPYNEQFF.

The chain carries TRBV19 and TRBJ1-4; TRBD1 might be the D (6 bases). This CDR3 spans 13 amino acids. V was trimmed by 6 bases and J by 5 bases, leaving 10 bases between them. Germline V gene data show CDR1 as LNHDA and CDR2 as SQIVND (reference sequence). The CDR3 spells CASRQGWNEKLFF. The CDR3 nucleotides read TGTGCCAGTAGGCAGGGGTGGAATGAAAAACTGTTTTTT.